These 14 T cell receptor beta chains came from one sample sequenced in a study of blood T cell repertoires in COVID-19. Here immunoSEQ multiplex PCR was the method, and the copy in TCRdb shows in-frame clones only, minus some. Among about 230,000 clones listed, approximately 87% were seen once. Sequenced input: peripheral blood. These receptors were obtained from a woman between 70 and 85 years old with active or convalescent COVID-19.

This clone appeared many times. The CDR3 here is CASSVAGRGQGDTQYF. The DNA of the CDR3 is TGCGCCAGCAGTGTAGCGGGGAGGGGACAAGGAGATACGCAGTATTTT. The chain has TRBV10-1 and TRBJ2-3; the match to TRBD2 covers 8 bases. Trimming removed 4 bases from V and 5 bases from J; junction bases left unmatched: 11. The germline gives CDR1 WNHNN, CDR2 SYGVQD (reference sequence). The CDR3 totals 16 residues.

The rearrangement uses TRBV28 and TRBJ1-1; no clear D. The V end was cut by 6 bases, the J end by 3 bases, with 5 bases between. The CDR3 covers 11 residues. Germline lookup yields CDR1 MDHEN and CDR2 SYDVKM. The CDR3 DNA is TGTGCCAGCAGGAGGCACACTGAAGCTTTCTTT. It specifies CASRRHTEAFF. The full variable domain, with the rest looked up from reference TRBV28 and TRBJ1-1, is DVKVTQSSRYLVKRTGEKVFLECVQDMDHENMFWYRQDPGLGLRLIYFSYDVKMKEKGDIPEGYSVSREKKERFSLILESASTNQTSMYLCASRRHTEAFFGQGTRLTVV.

This clone is a singleton in its sample. The rearrangement joins TRBV6-5 to TRBJ1-2, with TRBD1 identical over 10 bases. The CDR3 totals 14 residues. J lost 8 bases, V lost 5 bases, and 8 bases had no gene match. Germline V gives CDR1 MNHEY, CDR2 SVGAGI. The CDR3 reads CASSLGQGDGGYTF. For the CDR3, the DNA is TGTGCCAGCAGTCTCGGACAGGGGGATGGAGGCTACACCTTC.

The chain uses TRBV5-1 and TRBJ1-1, with D hard to call. The CDR3 totals 14 residues. The germline gives CDR1 SGHRS, CDR2 YFSETQ. Trimming took off 2 bases at V and 4 bases at J, with 12 bases between the two ends. CDR3 sequence: CASSFNLEGTEAFF. CDR3 sequence (DNA): TGCGCCAGCAGCTTTAACCTCGAGGGCACTGAAGCTTTCTTT.

The chain recombines TRBV7-3 with TRBJ2-3, with D perhaps matching TRBD1 (5 bases). Between the trimmed V and J ends, which lost 4 bases and 6 bases, there was a span of 11 bases. CDR3 length: 13 amino acids. Germline V gene lookup returns CDR1 SGHTA and CDR2 FQGTGA. Here the CDR3 DNA reads TGTGCCAGCAGCTCCGTCAGGGTTGATACGCAGTATTTT. Its protein is CASSSVRVDTQYF.

The chain is built from TRBV21-1 and TRBJ1-2. TRBV21-1 is a pseudogene segment. The CDR3 runs 16 residues. DNA of the CDR3: TGTGCCAGCAGCACGACCCGTCTCCCGGAGGACTATGGCTACACCTTC. Residues: CASSTTRLPEDYGYTF.

V usage is TRBV6-5 and J usage is TRBJ1-1; D uncertain. There are 15 residues in the CDR3. The V gene's germline CDR1 is MNHEY and CDR2 SVGAGI. V was cut by 0 bases and J by 0 bases, with 8 bases left in between. The CDR3 spells CASSYSSTMNTEAFF. DNA for the CDR3: TGTGCCAGCAGTTACTCGTCAACTATGAACACTGAAGCTTTCTTT.

This chain joins TRBV19 and TRBJ1-4; D perhaps matches TRBD1 (6 bases). The germline CDR1 and CDR2 sequences are LNHDA and SQIVND (reference sequence). The V end lost 8 bases, the J end lost 7 bases, and 14 bases lay between the germline ends. CDR3 length: 13 amino acids. CDR3 protein: CASRRGYREKLFF. The CDR3 DNA is TGTGCCAGTCGCAGGGGCTACCGTGAAAAACTGTTTTTT.

The CDR3 DNA reads TGTGCCAGCAGTCCGAGGGCCGGGGCCAACGTCCTGACTTTC. This sequence encodes CASSPRAGANVLTF. V is TRBV2 and J is TRBJ2-6; maybe TRBD2 (5 bases). Germline CDR1 reads SNHLY; CDR2 reads FYNNEI. The CDR3 is made up of 14 amino acids. The V gene lost 5 bases and the J gene lost 4 bases, with 9 bases spanning the gap.

The rearrangement links TRBV18 to TRBJ1-2; possibly TRBD1 for D (6 bases). Germline values: CDR1 KGHSH, CDR2 LQKENI. This CDR3 is built from 14 residues. V was clipped by 0 bases and J by 3 bases, with 8 bases between them. CDR3 nucleotide sequence: TGTGCCAGCTCACCACCGGCAGGGGACTATGGCTACACCTTC. Its translation is CASSPPAGDYGYTF.

This clone was seen once. This chain connects TRBV5-1 to TRBJ1-2; perhaps TRBD1 as D (6 bases). Trimming removed 4 bases from V and 3 bases from J, with 16 bases in between. CDR3 length: 15 amino acids. Per germline, CDR1 SGHRS and CDR2 YFSETQ. As DNA, the CDR3 is TGCGCCAGCAGCCCGACCCCAGGGGCCCACTATGGCTACACCTTC. Translated: CASSPTPGAHYGYTF.

The chain uses TRBV14 and TRBJ2-7; 11 bases line up with TRBD2. This CDR3 contains 16 residues. From germline, CDR1 is SGHDN and CDR2 FVKESK. With 2 bases clipped from V and 6 bases from J, the junction kept 9 bases outside the gene matches. This chain's CDR3 is CASSQPTTSGAGEQYF. CDR3 coding DNA: TGTGCCAGCAGCCAACCCACGACTAGCGGGGCAGGCGAGCAGTACTTC.

This clone appeared a few times. The chain is built from TRBV7-9 and TRBJ1-1; D gene unclear. The V end lost 2 bases, the J end lost 7 bases, and 14 bases lay between the germline ends. Looked up from germline, CDR1 is SEHNR and CDR2 is FQNEAQ (reference sequence). CDR3 length: 14 amino acids. CDR3 in DNA: TGTGCCAGCAGCTTATCAGGAGGTTTTCTTGAAGCTTTCTTT. Encoded protein: CASSLSGGFLEAFF.

The chain employs TRBV7-2 and TRBJ2-3, with 8 bases lining up with TRBD2. The CDR3 contains 17 residues. Germline V gives CDR1 SGHTA, CDR2 FQGNSA. V shed 1 base and J 3 bases; nucleotides not matched to a gene: 9. As DNA, the CDR3 is TGTGCCAGCAGCTTAGATGGAGCGGGAGTCGGTACAGATACGCAGTATTTT. The encoded protein is CASSLDGAGVGTDTQYF.